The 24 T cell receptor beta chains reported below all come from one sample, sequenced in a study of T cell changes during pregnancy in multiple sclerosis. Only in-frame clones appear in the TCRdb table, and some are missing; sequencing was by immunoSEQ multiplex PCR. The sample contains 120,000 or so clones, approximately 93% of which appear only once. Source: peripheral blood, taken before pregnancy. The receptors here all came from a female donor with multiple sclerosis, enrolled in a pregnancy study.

CDR3 nucleotides: TGTGCCACTCAAATGAGACTAGCAGCCTACAATGAGCAGTTCTTC. This sequence encodes CATQMRLAAYNEQFF. J is TRBJ2-1 and V is TRBV2, with TRBD2 matching over 7 bases. This CDR3 spans 15 amino acids. In germline, CDR1 is SNHLY, CDR2 FYNNEI. Trimming took 10 bases from V and 2 from J; bases not matched to a gene: 11.

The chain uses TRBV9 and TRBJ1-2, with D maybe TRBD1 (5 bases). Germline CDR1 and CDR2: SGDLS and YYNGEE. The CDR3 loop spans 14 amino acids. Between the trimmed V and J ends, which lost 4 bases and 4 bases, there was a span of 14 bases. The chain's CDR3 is CASSNTGVGYGYTF. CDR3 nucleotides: TGTGCCAGCAGCAATACGGGGGTCGGCTATGGCTACACCTTC.

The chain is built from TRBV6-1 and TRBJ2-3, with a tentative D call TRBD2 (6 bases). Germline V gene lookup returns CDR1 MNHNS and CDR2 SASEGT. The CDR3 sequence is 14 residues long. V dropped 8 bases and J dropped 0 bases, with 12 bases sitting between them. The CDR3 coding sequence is TGTGCCAGCGCCTCCAGCGGGAGCACAGATACGCAGTATTTT. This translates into CASASSGSTDTQYF.

The CDR3 nucleotides are TGTGCCAGTAGTATAGGGCAGGGCACTGAAGCTTTCTTT. This codes for CASSIGQGTEAFF. The rearrangement links TRBV19 to TRBJ1-1, with a tentative D call TRBD1 (5 bases). There are 13 residues in the CDR3. Between the trimmed V and J ends, which lost 1 base and 4 bases, there was a span of 7 bases. Germline CDR1 reads LNHDA; CDR2 reads SQIVND (reference sequence). Looking up the rest from reference TRBV19 and TRBJ1-1 gives the full variable domain: DGGITQSPKYLFRKEGQNVTLSCEQNLNHDAMYWYRQDPGQGLRLIYYSQIVNDFQKGDIAEGYSVSREKKESFPLTVTSAQKNPTAFYLCASSIGQGTEAFFGQGTRLTVV.

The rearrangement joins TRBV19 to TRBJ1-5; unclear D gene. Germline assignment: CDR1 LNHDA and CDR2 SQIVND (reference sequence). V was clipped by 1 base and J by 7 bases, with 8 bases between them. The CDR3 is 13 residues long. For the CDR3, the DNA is TGTGCCAGTAGTATAGGCCAGTTCCAGCCCCAGCATTTT. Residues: CASSIGQFQPQHF.

CDR3 bases: TGTGCCAGCAGTTTATCGCCAGGTCTCCGAGTAGGAGCTTTCTTT. Its protein product is CASSLSPGLRVGAFF. The chain employs TRBV27 and TRBJ1-1; the D is unclear. This CDR3 has 15 amino acids. Trimming shortened V by 0 bases and J by 10 bases, and 18 bases separated the two germline ends. CDR1 is MNHEY and CDR2 is SMNVEV in the germline V gene (reference sequence).

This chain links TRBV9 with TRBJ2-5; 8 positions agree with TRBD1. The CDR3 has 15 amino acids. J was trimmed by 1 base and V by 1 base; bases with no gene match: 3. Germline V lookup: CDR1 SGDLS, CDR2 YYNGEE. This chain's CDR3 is CASSVNDRGQETQYF. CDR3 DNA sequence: TGTGCCAGCAGCGTAAACGACAGGGGCCAAGAGACCCAGTACTTC.

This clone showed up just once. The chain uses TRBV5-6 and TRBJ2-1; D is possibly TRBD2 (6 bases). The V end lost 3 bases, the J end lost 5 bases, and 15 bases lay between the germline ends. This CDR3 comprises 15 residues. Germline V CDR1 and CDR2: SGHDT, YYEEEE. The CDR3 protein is CASSWPGLSNNEQFF. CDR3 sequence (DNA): TGTGCCAGCAGCTGGCCGGGACTCTCGAACAATGAGCAGTTCTTC.

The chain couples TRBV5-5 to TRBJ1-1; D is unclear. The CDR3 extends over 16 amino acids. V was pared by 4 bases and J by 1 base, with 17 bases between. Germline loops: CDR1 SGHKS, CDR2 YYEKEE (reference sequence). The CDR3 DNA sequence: TGTGCCAGCAGCCCCCGGAGCCCGGAGGGGAACACTGAAGCTTTCTTT. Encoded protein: CASSPRSPEGNTEAFF. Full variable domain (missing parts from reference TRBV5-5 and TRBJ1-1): DAGVTQSPTHLIKTRGQQVTLRCSPISGHKSVSWYQQVLGQGPQFIFQYYEKEERGRGNFPDRFSARQFPNYSSELNVNALLLGDSALYLCASSPRSPEGNTEAFFGQGTRLTVV.

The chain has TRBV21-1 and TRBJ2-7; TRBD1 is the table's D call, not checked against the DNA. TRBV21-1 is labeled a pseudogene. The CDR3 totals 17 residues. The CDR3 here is CASSKGEGATLSYEQYF. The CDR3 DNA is TGTGCCAGCAGCAAAGGGGAAGGGGCGACTCTATCTTACGAGCAGTACTTC.

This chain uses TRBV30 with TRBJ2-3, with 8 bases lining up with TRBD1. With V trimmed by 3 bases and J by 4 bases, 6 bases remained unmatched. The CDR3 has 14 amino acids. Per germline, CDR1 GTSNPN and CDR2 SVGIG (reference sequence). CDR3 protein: CAWSTGGDADTQYF. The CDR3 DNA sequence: TGTGCCTGGAGCACAGGGGGTGATGCAGATACGCAGTATTTT. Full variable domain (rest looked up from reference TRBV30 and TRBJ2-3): SQTIHQWPATLVQPVGSPLSLECTVEGTSNPNLYWYRQAAGRGLQLLFYSVGIGQISSEVPQNLSASRPQDRQFILSSKKLLLSDSGFYLCAWSTGGDADTQYFGPGTRLTVL.

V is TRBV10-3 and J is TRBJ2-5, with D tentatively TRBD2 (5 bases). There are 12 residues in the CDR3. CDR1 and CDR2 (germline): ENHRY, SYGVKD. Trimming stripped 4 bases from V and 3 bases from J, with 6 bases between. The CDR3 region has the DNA TGTGCCATCAGTGCGGAGGAAGAGACCCAGTACTTC. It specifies CAISAEEETQYF.

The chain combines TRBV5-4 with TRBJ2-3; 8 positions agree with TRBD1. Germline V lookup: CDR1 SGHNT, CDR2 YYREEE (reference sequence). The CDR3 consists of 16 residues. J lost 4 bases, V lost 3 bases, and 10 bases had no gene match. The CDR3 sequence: CASSSPSRTGSDTQYF. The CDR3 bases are TGTGCCAGCAGCTCCCCAAGTCGGACAGGGTCAGATACGCAGTATTTT.

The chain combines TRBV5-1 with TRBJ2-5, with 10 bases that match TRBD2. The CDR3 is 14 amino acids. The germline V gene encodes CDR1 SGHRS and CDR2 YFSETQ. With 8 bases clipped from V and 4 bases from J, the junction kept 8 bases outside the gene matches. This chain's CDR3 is CASRGTSVAETQYF. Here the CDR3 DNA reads TGCGCCAGTCGAGGGACTAGCGTGGCAGAGACCCAGTACTTC.

The chain's CDR3 is CASRPTGPYGYTF. The CDR3 DNA reads as TGTGCCAGCAGGCCGACAGGGCCCTATGGCTACACCTTC. This rearrangement joins TRBV6-1 to TRBJ1-2; 7 nucleotides line up with TRBD1. V was clipped by 6 bases and J by 4 bases; unmatched bases: 5. CDR1 and CDR2 (germline): MNHNS, SASEGT. The CDR3 covers 13 residues.

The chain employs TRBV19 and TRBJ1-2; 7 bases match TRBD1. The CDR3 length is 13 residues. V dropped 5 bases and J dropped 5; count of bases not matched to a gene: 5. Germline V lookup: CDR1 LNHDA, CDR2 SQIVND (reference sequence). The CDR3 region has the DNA TGTGCCAGTAGTCCGGACAGGATTTATGGCTACACCTTC. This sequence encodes CASSPDRIYGYTF. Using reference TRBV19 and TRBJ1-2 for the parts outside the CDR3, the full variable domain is DGGITQSPKYLFRKEGQNVTLSCEQNLNHDAMYWYRQDPGQGLRLIYYSQIVNDFQKGDIAEGYSVSREKKESFPLTVTSAQKNPTAFYLCASSPDRIYGYTFGSGTRLTVV.

This CDR3 is CASSLEASGGVPYNEQFF. The CDR3, as DNA: TGTGCCAGCAGCTTGGAGGCTAGCGGGGGGGTCCCCTACAATGAGCAGTTCTTC. V is TRBV5-5 and J is TRBJ2-1; TRBD2 agrees at 12 bases. Germline lookup yields CDR1 SGHKS and CDR2 YYEKEE (reference sequence). CDR3 size: 18 residues. The V and J ends lost 0 bases and 2 bases, in that order; junction bases with no gene match: 6.

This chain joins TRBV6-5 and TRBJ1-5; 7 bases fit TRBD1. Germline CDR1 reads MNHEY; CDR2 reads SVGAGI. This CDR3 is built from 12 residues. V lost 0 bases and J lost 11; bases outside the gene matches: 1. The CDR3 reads CASSYSGGTQHF. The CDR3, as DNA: TGTGCCAGCAGTTACTCAGGGGGCACCCAGCATTTT.

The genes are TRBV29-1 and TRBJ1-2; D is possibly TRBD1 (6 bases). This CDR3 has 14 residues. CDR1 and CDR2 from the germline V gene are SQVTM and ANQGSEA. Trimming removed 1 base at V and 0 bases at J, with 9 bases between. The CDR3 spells CSVEGTESNYGYTF. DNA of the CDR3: TGCAGCGTTGAAGGGACAGAATCTAACTATGGCTACACCTTC.

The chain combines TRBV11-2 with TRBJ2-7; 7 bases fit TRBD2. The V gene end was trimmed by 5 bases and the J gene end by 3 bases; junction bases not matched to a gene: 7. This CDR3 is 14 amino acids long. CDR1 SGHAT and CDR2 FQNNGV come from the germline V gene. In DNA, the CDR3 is TGTGCCAGCAGCCCAAGCGGCGGGGGCTACGAGCAGTACTTC. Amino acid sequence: CASSPSGGGYEQYF.

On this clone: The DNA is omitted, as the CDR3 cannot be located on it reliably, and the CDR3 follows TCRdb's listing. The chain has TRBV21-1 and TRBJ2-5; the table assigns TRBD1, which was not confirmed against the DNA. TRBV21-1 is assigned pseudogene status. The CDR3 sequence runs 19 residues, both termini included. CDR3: CASSKEWVGPGSRTETQYF.

CDR3 DNA: TGTGCCAGCAGCTTACAGGGACAGAGAACAAGAAACACCATATATTTT. It specifies CASSLQGQRTRNTIYF. The V call is TRBV7-2, the J call TRBJ1-3, with 7 bases aligning to TRBD1. The V and J ends lost 2 bases and 5 bases, in that order; junction bases with no gene match: 9. This CDR3 has 16 amino acids. Germline V CDR1 and CDR2: SGHTA, FQGNSA.

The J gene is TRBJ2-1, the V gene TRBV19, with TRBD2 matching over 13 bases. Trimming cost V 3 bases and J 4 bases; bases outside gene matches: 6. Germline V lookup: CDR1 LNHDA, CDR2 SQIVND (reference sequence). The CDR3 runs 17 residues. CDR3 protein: CASSIRTSGGQYNEQFF. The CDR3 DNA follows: TGTGCCAGTAGTATTCGGACTAGCGGGGGCCAATACAATGAGCAGTTCTTC.

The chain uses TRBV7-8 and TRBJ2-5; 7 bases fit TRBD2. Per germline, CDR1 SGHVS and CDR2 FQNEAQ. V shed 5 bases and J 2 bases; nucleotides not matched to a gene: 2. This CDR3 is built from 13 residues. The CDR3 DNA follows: TGTGCCAGCAGCCCGGGGGGTCAAGAGACCCAGTACTTC. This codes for CASSPGGQETQYF.